This entry features one TCR beta chain sequence. The data stem from a study of blood T cell repertoires in COVID-19. Study at large: The United States, Italy and Spain were the sources of the acute and convalescent COVID-19 samples. PBMCs, B-cell-depleted T cells, or T cells were the source of the cDNA or gDNA that made up the material.

In the original workflow: How many nucleated cells were present was estimated from reference gene primer amplification. Here immunoSEQ multiplex PCR was the method, and the copy in TCRdb shows in-frame clones only, minus some. That table supplies the V and J calls and clone size; D and trimming were determined from the DNA. The sample records about 230,000 clones, roughly 83% being singletons. Germline-derived CDR1 and CDR2 are SGHAT and FQDESV (reference sequence). The CDR3 runs 15 residues. J was trimmed by 0 bases and V by 5 bases; bases with no gene match: 5. The material sequenced was peripheral blood. V gene TRBV11-1 combines with J gene TRBJ2-7; 9 bases line up with TRBD1. This clonotype was sampled from a woman between 70 and 85 years old with active or convalescent COVID-19. Here the CDR3 DNA reads TGTGCCAGCAGCCGGGACAGGGACTTCTCCTACGAGCAGTACTTC. This codes for CASSRDRDFSYEQYF.